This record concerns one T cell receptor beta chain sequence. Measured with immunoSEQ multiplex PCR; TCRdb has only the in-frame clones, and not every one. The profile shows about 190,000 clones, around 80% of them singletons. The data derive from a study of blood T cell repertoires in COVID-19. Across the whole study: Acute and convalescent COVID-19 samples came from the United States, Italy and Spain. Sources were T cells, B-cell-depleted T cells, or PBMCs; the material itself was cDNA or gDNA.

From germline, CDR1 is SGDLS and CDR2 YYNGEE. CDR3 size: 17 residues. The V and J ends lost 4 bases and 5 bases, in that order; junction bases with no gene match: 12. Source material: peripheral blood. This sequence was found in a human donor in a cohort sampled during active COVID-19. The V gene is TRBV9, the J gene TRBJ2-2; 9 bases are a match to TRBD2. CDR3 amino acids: CASSPPASGATTGELFF. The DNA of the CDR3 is TGTGCCAGCAGCCCTCCGGCTAGCGGGGCGACGACCGGGGAGCTGTTTTTT.